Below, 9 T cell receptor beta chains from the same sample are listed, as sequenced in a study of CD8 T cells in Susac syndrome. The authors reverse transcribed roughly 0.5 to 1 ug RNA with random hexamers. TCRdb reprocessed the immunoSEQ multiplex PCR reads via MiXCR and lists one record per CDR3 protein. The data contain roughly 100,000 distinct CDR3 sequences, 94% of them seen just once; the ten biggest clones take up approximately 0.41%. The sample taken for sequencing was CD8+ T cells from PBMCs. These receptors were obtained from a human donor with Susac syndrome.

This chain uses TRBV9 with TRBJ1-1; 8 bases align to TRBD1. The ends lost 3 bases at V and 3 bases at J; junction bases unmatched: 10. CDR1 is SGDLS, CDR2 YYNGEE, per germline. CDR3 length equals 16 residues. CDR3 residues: CASSAGQGVSDTEAFF. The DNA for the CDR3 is TGTGCCAGCAGCGCCGGACAGGGCGTTTCGGACACTGAAGCTTTCTTT.

The CDR3 DNA sequence: TGCGCCAGCAGCCAAGATAGTGGGTCTCAGCCCCAGCATTTT. It translates to CASSQDSGSQPQHF. The rearrangement uses TRBV4-3 and TRBJ1-5, with no clear D. The CDR3 has 14 residues. CDR1 LGHNA and CDR2 YSLEER come from the germline V gene. Trimming shortened V by 0 bases and J by 6 bases, and 9 bases separated the two germline ends.

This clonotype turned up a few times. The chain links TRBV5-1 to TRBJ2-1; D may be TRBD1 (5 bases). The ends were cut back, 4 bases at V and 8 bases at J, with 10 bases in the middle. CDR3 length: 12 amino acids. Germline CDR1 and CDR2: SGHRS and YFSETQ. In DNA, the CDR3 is TGCGCCAGCAGCCCGGCCAGGGATGAGCAGTTCTTC. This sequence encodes CASSPARDEQFF.

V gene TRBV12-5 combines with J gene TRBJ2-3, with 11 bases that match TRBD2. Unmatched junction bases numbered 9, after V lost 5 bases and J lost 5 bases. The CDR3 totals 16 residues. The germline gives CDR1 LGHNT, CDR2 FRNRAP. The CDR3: CASGRPLAGVRDTQYF. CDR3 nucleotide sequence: TGTGCTAGTGGTCGCCCACTAGCGGGGGTTCGAGATACGCAGTATTTT.

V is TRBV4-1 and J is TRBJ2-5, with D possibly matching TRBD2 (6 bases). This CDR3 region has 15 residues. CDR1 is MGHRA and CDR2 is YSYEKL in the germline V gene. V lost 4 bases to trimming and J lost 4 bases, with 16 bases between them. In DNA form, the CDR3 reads TGCGCCAGCAGCCCGCCTGGGGGGAGGCTAGAGACCCAGTACTTC. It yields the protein CASSPPGGRLETQYF.

The CDR3 DNA reads as TGTGCCAGCAGCCAAGATCCCCCAGGGTTCGAGCAGTACTTC. This codes for CASSQDPPGFEQYF. The chain joins TRBV3-1 to TRBJ2-7, with D possibly matching TRBD1 (5 bases). V was trimmed by 0 bases and J by 6 bases, leaving 12 bases between them. Germline V gene data show CDR1 as LGHDT and CDR2 as YNNKEL (reference sequence). The CDR3 length is 14 residues.

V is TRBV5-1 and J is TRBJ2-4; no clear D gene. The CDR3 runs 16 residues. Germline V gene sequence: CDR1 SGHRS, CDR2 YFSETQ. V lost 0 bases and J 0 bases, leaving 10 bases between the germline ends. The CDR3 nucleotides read TGCGCCAGCAGCTTGGGACGGGCCTCAGCCAAAAACATTCAGTACTTC. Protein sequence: CASSLGRASAKNIQYF.

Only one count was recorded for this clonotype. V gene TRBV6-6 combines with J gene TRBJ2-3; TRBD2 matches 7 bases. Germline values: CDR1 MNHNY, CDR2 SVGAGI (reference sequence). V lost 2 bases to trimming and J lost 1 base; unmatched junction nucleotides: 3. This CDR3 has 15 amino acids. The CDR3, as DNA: TGTGCCAGCAGTTACGCTAGCGGACGCACAGATACGCAGTATTTT. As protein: CASSYASGRTDTQYF.

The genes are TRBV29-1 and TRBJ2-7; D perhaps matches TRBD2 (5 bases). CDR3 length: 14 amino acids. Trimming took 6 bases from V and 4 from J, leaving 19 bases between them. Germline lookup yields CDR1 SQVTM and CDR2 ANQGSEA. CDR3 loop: CSVESSTNSYEQYF. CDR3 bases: TGCAGCGTAGAGTCCTCGACTAATTCTTACGAGCAGTACTTC.